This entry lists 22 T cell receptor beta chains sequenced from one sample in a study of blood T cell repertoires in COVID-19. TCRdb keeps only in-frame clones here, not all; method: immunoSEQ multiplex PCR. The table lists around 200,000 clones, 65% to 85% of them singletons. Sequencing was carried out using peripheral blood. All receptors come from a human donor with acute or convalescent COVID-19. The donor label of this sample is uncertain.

CDR3: CASSLEGQANSPLHF. The CDR3 bases are TGTGCCAGCAGCTTAGAGGGGCAGGCTAATTCACCCCTCCACTTT. The gene calls are TRBV11-2 and TRBJ1-6, with D possibly matching TRBD1 (5 bases). The CDR3 loop spans 15 amino acids. Per the germline V gene, CDR1 is SGHAT and CDR2 is FQNNGV. V gave up 0 bases and J gave up 6 bases, with 9 bases separating them.

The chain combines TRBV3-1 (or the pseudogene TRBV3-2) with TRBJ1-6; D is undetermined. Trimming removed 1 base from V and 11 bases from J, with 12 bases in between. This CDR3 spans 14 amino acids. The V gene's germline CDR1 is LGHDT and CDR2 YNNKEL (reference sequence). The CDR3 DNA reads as TGTGCCAGCAGCCAAGGGGAGGTTGGAGCACCCCTCCACTTT. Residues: CASSQGEVGAPLHF.

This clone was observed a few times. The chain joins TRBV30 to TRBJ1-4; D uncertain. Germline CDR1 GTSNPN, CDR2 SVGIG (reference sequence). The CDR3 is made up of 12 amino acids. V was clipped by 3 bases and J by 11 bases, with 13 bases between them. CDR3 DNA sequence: TGTGCCTGGAGGACACAAGCGGGGAAACTGTTTTTT. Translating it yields CAWRTQAGKLFF.

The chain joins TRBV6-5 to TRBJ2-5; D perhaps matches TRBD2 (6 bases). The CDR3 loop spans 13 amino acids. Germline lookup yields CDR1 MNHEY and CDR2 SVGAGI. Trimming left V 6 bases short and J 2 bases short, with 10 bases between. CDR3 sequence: CASRRDLQETQYF. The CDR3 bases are TGTGCCAGCAGGAGGGACTTACAAGAGACCCAGTACTTC.

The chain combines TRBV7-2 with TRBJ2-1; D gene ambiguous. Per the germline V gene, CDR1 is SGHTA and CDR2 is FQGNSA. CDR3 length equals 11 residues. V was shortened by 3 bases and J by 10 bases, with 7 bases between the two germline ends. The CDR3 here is CASSFLQEQFF. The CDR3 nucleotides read TGTGCCAGCAGCTTTCTTCAGGAGCAGTTCTTC.

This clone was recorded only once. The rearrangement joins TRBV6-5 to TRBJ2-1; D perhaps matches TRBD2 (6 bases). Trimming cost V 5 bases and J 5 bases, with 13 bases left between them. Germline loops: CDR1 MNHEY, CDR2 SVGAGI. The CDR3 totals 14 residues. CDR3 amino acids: CASSRRLGHNEQFF. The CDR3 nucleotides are TGTGCCAGCAGTCGTCGACTAGGGCACAATGAGCAGTTCTTC.

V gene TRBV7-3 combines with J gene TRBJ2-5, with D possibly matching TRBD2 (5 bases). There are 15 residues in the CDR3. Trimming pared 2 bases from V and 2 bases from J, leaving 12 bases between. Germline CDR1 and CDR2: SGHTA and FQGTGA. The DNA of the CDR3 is TGTGCCAGCAGCTTAGGACTGCTTCAGCAAGAGACCCAGTACTTC. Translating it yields CASSLGLLQQETQYF.

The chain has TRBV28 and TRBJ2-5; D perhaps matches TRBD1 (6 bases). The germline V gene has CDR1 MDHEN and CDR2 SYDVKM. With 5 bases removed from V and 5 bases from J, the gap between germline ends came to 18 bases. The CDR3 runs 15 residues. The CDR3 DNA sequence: TGTGCCAGCAGTCTTCCCGGGAAGGGGGTCGAGACCCAGTACTTC. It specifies CASSLPGKGVETQYF.

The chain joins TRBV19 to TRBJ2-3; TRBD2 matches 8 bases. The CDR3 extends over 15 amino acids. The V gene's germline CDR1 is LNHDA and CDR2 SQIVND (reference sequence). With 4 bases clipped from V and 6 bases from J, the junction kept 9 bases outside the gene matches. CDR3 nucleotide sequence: TGTGCCAGTAGTAAGCCAGCGGGGGCCGGGGATACGCAGTATTTT. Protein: CASSKPAGAGDTQYF.

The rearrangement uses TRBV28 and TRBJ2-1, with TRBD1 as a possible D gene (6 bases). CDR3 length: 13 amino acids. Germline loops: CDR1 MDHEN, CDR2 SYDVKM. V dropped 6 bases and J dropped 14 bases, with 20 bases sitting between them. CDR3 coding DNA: TGTGCCAGCAGCCCATTGGGGACAAGCCTGGAGTTCTTC. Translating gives CASSPLGTSLEFF.

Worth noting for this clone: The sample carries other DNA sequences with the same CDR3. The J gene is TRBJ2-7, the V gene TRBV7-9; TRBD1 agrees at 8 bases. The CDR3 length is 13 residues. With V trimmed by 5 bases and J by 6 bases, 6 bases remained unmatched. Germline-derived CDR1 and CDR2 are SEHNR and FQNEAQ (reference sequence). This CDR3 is CASSLRTGSEQYF. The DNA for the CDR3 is TGTGCCAGCAGCCTACGGACAGGGAGCGAGCAGTACTTC.

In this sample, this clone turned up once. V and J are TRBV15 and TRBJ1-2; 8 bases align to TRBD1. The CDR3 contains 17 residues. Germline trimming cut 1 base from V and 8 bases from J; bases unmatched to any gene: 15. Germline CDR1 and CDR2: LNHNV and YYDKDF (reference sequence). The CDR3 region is CATSRVNPFQGAYGYTF. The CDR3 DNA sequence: TGTGCCACCAGCAGAGTAAATCCTTTCCAGGGGGCCTACGGCTACACCTTC.

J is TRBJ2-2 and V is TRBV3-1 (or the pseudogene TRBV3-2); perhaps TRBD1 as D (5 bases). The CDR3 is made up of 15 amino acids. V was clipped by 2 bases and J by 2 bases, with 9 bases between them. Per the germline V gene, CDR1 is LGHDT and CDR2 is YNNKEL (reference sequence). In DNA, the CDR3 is TGTGCCAGCAGCCAATTTACAGGCAACACCGGGGAGCTGTTTTTT. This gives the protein CASSQFTGNTGELFF.

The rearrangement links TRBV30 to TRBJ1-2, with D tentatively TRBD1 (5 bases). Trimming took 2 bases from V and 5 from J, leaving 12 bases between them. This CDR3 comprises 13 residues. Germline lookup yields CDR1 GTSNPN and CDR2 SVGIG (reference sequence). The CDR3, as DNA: TGTGCCTGGAGTCCGACTGGGGGGTATGGCTACACCTTC. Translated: CAWSPTGGYGYTF.

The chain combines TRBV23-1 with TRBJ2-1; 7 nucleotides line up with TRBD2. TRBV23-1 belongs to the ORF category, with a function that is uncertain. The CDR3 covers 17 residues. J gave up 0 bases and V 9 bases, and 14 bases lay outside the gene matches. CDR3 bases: TGCGCCAGGAGCGGGGACTCCTGTTTTATCTCCTACAATGAGCAGTTCTTC. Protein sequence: CARSGDSCFISYNEQFF.

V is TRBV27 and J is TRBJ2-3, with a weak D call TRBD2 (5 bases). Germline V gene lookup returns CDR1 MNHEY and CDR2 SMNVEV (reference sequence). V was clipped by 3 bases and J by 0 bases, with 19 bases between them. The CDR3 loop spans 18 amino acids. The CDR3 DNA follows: TGTGCCAGCAGTTTTGGACCTGGGAGCGGACCTAGCACAGATACGCAGTATTTT. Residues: CASSFGPGSGPSTDTQYF.

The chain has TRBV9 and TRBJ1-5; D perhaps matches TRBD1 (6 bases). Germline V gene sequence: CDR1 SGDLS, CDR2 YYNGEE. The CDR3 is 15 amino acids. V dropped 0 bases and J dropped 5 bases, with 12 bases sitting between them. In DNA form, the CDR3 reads TGTGCCAGCAGCGTAGGATCAGGGGCTTATCAGCCCCAGCATTTT. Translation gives CASSVGSGAYQPQHF.

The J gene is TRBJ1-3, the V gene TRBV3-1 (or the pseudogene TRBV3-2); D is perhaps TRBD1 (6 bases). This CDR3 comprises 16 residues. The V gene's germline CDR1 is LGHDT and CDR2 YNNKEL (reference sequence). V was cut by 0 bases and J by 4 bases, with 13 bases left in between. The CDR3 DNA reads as TGTGCCAGCAGCCAAGATAGGGGGGGAAGCGGAAACACCATATATTTT. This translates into CASSQDRGGSGNTIYF.

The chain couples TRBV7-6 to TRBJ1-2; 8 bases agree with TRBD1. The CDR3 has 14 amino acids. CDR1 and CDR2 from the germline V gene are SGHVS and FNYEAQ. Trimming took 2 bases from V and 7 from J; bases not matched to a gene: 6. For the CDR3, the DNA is TGTGCCAGCAGCTTACGACAGGGGCAGGGTGGCTACACCTTC. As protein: CASSLRQGQGGYTF.

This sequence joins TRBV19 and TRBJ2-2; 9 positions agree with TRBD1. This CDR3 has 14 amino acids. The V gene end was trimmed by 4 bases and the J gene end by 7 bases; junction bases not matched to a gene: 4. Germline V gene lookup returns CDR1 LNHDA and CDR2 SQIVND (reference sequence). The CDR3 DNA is TGTGCCAGTAGTAGGACAGGGGTAGACGGGGAGCTGTTTTTT. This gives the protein CASSRTGVDGELFF.

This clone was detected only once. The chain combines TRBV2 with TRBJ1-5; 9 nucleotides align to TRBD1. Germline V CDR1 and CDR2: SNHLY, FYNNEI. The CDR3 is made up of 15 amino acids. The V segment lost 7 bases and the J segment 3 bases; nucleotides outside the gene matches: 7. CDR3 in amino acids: CASTDRGAFNQPQHF. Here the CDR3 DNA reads TGTGCCAGCACAGACAGGGGGGCATTCAATCAGCCCCAGCATTTT.

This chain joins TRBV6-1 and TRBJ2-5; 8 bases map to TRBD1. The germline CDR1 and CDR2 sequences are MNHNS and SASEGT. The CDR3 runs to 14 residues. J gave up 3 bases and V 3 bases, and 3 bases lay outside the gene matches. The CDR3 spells CASSENRGKETQYF. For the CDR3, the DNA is TGTGCCAGCAGTGAGAACAGGGGGAAAGAGACCCAGTACTTC.